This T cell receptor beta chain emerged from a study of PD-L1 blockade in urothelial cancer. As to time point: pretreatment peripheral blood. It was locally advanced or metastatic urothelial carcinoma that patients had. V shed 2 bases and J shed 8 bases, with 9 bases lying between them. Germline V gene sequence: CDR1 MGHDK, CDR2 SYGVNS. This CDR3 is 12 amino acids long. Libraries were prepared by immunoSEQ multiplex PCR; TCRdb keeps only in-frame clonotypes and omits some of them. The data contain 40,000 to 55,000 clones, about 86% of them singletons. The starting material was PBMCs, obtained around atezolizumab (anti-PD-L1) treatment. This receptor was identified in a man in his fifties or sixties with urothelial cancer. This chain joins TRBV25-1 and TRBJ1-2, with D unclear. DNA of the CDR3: TGTGCCAGCAGTGAACCTCTCCGGGGCTACACCTTC. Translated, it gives CASSEPLRGYTF.